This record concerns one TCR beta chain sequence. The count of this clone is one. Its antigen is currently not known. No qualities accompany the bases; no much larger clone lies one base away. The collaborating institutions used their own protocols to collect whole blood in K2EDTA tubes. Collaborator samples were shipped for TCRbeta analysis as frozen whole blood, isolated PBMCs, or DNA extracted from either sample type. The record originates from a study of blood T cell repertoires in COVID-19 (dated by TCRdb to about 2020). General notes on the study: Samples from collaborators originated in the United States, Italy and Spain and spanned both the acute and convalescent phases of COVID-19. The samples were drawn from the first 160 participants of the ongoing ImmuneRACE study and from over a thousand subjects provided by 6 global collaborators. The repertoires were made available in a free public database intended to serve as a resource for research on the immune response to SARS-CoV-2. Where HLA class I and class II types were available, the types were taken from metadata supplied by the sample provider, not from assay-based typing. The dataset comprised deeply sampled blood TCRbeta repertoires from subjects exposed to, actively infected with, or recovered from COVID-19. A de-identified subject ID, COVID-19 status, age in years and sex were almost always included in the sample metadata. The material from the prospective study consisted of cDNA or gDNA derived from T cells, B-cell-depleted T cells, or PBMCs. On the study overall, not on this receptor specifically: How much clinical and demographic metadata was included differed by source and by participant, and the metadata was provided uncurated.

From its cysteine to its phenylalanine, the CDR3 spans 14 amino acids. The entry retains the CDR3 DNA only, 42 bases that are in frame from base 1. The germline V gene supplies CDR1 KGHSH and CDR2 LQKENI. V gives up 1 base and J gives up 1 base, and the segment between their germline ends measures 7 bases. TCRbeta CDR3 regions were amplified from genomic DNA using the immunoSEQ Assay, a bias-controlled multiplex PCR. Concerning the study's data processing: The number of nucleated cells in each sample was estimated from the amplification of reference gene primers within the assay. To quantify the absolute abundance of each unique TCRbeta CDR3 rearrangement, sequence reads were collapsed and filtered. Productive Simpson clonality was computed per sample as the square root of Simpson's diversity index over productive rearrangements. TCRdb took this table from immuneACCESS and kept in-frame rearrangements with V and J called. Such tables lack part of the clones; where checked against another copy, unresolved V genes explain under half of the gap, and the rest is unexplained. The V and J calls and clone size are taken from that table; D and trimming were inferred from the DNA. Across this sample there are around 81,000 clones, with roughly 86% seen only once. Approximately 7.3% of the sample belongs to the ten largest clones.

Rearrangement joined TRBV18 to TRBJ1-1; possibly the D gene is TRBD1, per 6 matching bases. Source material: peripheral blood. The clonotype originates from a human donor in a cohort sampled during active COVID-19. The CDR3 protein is CASSPQQGNTEAFF. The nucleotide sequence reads TGTGCCAGCTCACCACAACAGGGGAACACTGAAGCTTTCTTT.